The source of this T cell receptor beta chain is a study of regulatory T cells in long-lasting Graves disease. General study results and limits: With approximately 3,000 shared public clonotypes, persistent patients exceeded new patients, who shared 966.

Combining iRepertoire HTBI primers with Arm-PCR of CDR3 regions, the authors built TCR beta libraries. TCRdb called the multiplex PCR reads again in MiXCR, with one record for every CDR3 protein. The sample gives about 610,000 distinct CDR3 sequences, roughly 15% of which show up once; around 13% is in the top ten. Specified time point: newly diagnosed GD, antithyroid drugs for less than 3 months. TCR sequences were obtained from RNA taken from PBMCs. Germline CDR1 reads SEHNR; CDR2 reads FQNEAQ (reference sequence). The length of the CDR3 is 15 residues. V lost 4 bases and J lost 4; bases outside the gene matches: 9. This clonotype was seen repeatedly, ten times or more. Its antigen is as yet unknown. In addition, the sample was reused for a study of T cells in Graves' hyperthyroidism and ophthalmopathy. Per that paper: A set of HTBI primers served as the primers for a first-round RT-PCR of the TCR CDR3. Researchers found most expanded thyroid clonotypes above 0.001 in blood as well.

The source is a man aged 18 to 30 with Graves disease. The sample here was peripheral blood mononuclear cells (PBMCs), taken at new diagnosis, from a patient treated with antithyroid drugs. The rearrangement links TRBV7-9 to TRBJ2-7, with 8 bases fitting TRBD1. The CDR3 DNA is TGTGCCAGCAGCTCGGCACGGACAGGGTTTTACGAGCAGTACTTC. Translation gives CASSSARTGFYEQYF.